This TCR beta chain was sequenced during a study of response to subunit inactivated influenza vaccine. Study observations and caveats: Authors suggested each seasonal flu vaccination may recruit only limited numbers of new T cells.

Remarks on this clonotype: Its target is not known.

Germline loops: CDR1 MNHNS, CDR2 SASEGT. CDR3 length: 14 residues. The junction had 8 bases not matched to a gene; V was cut back by 7 bases and J by 4 bases. One entry per CDR3 protein results from TCRdb running MiXCR on the RT-PCR reads. Seen here are roughly 190,000 distinct CDR3 sequences, roughly 14% observed once, and the top ten hold 26%. This sequence originates from a man aged 50-59 years who received an inactivated influenza vaccine. V usage is TRBV6-1 and J usage is TRBJ2-3; 7 bases align to TRBD1. The material sequenced was CD8+ T cells sorted from PBMCs, taken more than 4 days after vaccination. The CDR3 loop reads CASTPGTVADTQYF. The CDR3 DNA reads TGTGCCAGCACACCTGGGACAGTCGCAGATACGCAGTATTTT.